What follows are 32 T cell receptor beta chains derived from one specimen sequenced in a study of Graves' ophthalmopathy and Graves' hyperthyroidism. TCR beta CDR3 regions were amplified from RNA transcripts. The first round was an RT-PCR with HTBI primers, and the second round was a multiplex PCR. MiXCR, run by TCRdb on the multiplex PCR reads, gives a single entry per CDR3 protein. The table lists approximately 1.2 million distinct CDR3 sequences, about two fifths of them singletons, with roughly 11% in the top ten. Sample: peripheral blood or thyroid tissue (not recorded which). The receptors were gathered from an adult man with Graves' hyperthyroidism.

This clonotype showed up many times. The CDR3 sequence: CASSLARRSGELFF. The CDR3 coding sequence is TGTGCCAGCAGCTTAGCGCGGCGGTCCGGGGAGCTGTTTTTT. The V gene is TRBV7-8, the J gene TRBJ2-2; no definite D call. CDR3 length: 14 residues. Trimming left V 0 bases short and J 6 bases short, with 8 bases between. Germline CDR1 is SGHVS and CDR2 is FQNEAQ.

In this sample, this clonotype turned up many times. J is TRBJ1-2 and V is TRBV7-2, with D possibly TRBD1 on 5 matching bases. V was clipped by 6 bases and J by 4 bases, with 15 bases between them. Per the germline V gene, CDR1 is SGHTA and CDR2 is FQGNSA. The CDR3 runs to 14 residues. This chain's CDR3 is CASSRTGDLYGYTF. In DNA, the CDR3 is TGTGCCAGCAGTCGTACCGGGGACCTCTATGGCTACACCTTC.

This clonotype was seen at least ten times. The chain couples TRBV29-1 to TRBJ2-7; D not resolved. Trimming left V 6 bases short and J 6 bases short, with 12 bases between. Germline CDR1 SQVTM, CDR2 ANQGSEA. The CDR3 loop spans 11 amino acids. CDR3 amino acids: CSVSGVGEQYF. CDR3 coding DNA: TGCAGCGTCAGTGGGGTTGGCGAGCAGTACTTC.

The chain recombines TRBV6-6 with TRBJ1-1, with a possible D match to TRBD1 (6 bases). Germline V gene sequence: CDR1 MNHNY, CDR2 SVGAGI (reference sequence). The CDR3 is 17 residues long. V lost 2 bases and J 0 bases, leaving 16 bases between the germline ends. The DNA for the CDR3 is TGTGCCAGCAGTTACCCAGGGGTGTTTAAGATGAACACTGAAGCTTTCTTT. Encoded protein: CASSYPGVFKMNTEAFF.

This clonotype was picked up many times. V usage is TRBV10-3 and J usage is TRBJ1-5; D unclear. The length of the CDR3 is 12 residues. Germline V gene data show CDR1 as ENHRY and CDR2 as SYGVKD. The germline V and J ends were trimmed by 3 bases and 5 bases, with 5 bases remaining between them. CDR3 residues: CAISEVDQPQHF. The CDR3 DNA is TGTGCCATCAGTGAAGTCGATCAGCCCCAGCATTTT.

Ten or more counts support this clonotype. The chain couples TRBV9 to TRBJ1-5; D might be TRBD1 (6 bases). Germline CDR1 SGDLS, CDR2 YYNGEE. V dropped 0 bases and J dropped 3 bases, with 10 bases sitting between them. The CDR3 runs 15 residues. CDR3 coding DNA: TGTGCCAGCAGCGTAGGGGACACGGACAATCAGCCCCAGCATTTT. Translated: CASSVGDTDNQPQHF.

The chain is built from TRBV9 and TRBJ2-5, with D hard to call. There are 13 residues in the CDR3. Germline V CDR1 and CDR2: SGDLS, YYNGEE. The V and J ends lost 1 base and 9 bases respectively, with 13 bases between them. Written as DNA, the CDR3 is TGTGCCAGCAGCGTATGGCAGAGCGTAGCCCAGTACTTC. Protein product: CASSVWQSVAQYF. The full variable domain, in which reference TRBV9 and TRBJ2-5 provide the parts outside the CDR3, is DSGVTQTPKHLITATGQRVTLRCSPRSGDLSVYWYQQSLDQGLQFLIQYYNGEERAKGNILERFSAQQFPDLHSELNLSSLELGDSALYFCASSVWQSVAQYFGPGTRLLVL.

About this clonotype: One base away lies a much larger clone, so this may be a sequencing read error. The chain uses TRBV5-6 and TRBJ2-7, with D tentatively TRBD2 (6 bases). CDR3 size: 16 residues. Germline CDR1 is SGHDT and CDR2 is YYEEEE. The germline V and J ends were trimmed by 6 bases and 2 bases, with 21 bases remaining between them. The CDR3 sequence: CASITGGSRVTYEQYF. The CDR3 DNA is TGTGCCAGCATCACCGGAGGGTCTAGGGTTACCTACGAGCAGTACTTC.

This clonotype was detected only a few times. The chain links TRBV4-1 to TRBJ2-5, with D perhaps given as TRBD1 or TRBD2 (5 bases each). Trimming took 0 bases from V and 5 from J, leaving 16 bases between them. The germline V gene has CDR1 MGHRA and CDR2 YSYEKL. The length of the CDR3 is 16 residues. For the CDR3, the DNA is TGCGCCAGCAGCCAAGATGGGACGGGGCGGAGGGAGACCCAGTACTTC. The encoded protein is CASSQDGTGRRETQYF.

This clonotype was observed many times. The chain has TRBV9 and TRBJ1-2; D is perhaps TRBD1 (5 bases). Germline CDR1 reads SGDLS; CDR2 reads YYNGEE. Deletions cut 0 bases from V and 8 bases from J, with 14 bases between. This CDR3 spans 14 amino acids. CDR3 sequence: CASSVEGAPAGYTF. As DNA, the CDR3 is TGTGCCAGCAGCGTAGAAGGGGCCCCGGCCGGCTACACCTTC.

About this clonotype: This may be a read error, as it is one base from a much larger clone. This chain uses TRBV19 with TRBJ1-3; possibly TRBD1 for D (6 bases). Germline V gives CDR1 LNHDA, CDR2 SQIVND (reference sequence). The CDR3 loop spans 17 amino acids. The CDR3 DNA reads TGTGCCAGTAGTATAGATCGGGACACCGTCTCTGGAAACGCCATATATTTT. Translation: CASSIDRDTVSGNAIYF.

This clonotype occurred a few times. V and J are TRBV6-5 and TRBJ2-5; 9 nucleotides agree with TRBD2. CDR1 MNHEY and CDR2 SVGAGI come from the germline V gene. The CDR3 runs to 13 residues. The junction had 11 bases not matched to a gene; V was cut back by 7 bases and J by 11 bases. CDR3 amino acids: CASKPSGRRGQYF. The CDR3 DNA follows: TGTGCCAGCAAGCCGAGCGGGAGGAGAGGGCAGTACTTC.

This clonotype was seen more than once but under ten times. The chain links TRBV27 to TRBJ1-1; D is uncertain. This CDR3 has 16 residues. The ends were cut back, 7 bases at V and 3 bases at J, with 21 bases in the middle. Germline V gives CDR1 MNHEY, CDR2 SMNVEV (reference sequence). CDR3 region: CASTSIRSHRYTEAFF. CDR3 DNA sequence: TGTGCCAGCACCTCAATACGATCGCACAGATACACTGAAGCTTTCTTT.

This clonotype was detected a few times. The chain uses TRBV20-1 and TRBJ1-1; D is perhaps TRBD1 (6 bases). Trimming shortened V by 5 bases and J by 0 bases, and 13 bases separated the two germline ends. Germline loops: CDR1 DFQATT, CDR2 SNEGSKA (reference sequence). This CDR3 comprises 14 residues. The CDR3 here is CSALGGAMNTEAFF. The CDR3 DNA is TGCAGTGCTCTTGGGGGGGCTATGAACACTGAAGCTTTCTTT.

The chain employs TRBV4-3 and TRBJ2-7; 7 positions match TRBD1. Trimming removed 4 bases from V and 3 bases from J; junction bases left unmatched: 9. This CDR3 contains 15 residues. CDR1 and CDR2 (germline): LGHNA, YSLEER. Here the CDR3 reads CASSPTGDRLYEQYF. In nucleotides, the CDR3 is TGCGCCAGCAGCCCCACTGGGGACAGACTCTACGAGCAGTACTTC.

The V call is TRBV29-1, the J call TRBJ1-2; 7 nucleotides match TRBD1. CDR3 length: 16 residues. From germline, CDR1 is SQVTM and CDR2 ANQGSEA. J gave up 3 bases and V 4 bases, and 14 bases lay outside the gene matches. As DNA, the CDR3 is TGCAGCGTTGTGCAGGGGGTTAATGGGGATTACTATGGCTACACCTTC. It specifies CSVVQGVNGDYYGYTF.

Ten or more counts support this clonotype. V is TRBV6-5 and J is TRBJ1-2, with unresolved D. This CDR3 comprises 13 residues. Between the trimmed V and J ends, which lost 0 bases and 4 bases, there was a span of 6 bases. Germline V gives CDR1 MNHEY, CDR2 SVGAGI. This CDR3 is CASSYSGTYGYTF. CDR3 nucleotides: TGTGCCAGCAGTTACTCAGGAACCTATGGCTACACCTTC.

The table lists this clonotype with a few counts. V and J are TRBV27 and TRBJ1-5; 9 positions agree with TRBD1. The CDR3 runs to 15 residues. V trimming: 3 bases; J trimming: 7 bases; junction bases outside the gene matches: 7. The germline V gene encodes CDR1 MNHEY and CDR2 SMNVEV (reference sequence). In DNA form, the CDR3 reads TGTGCCAGCAGTTTCTCGACAGGGGGTCAGCAGCCCCAGCATTTT. Its translation is CASSFSTGGQQPQHF.

V is TRBV12-3 or TRBV12-4 and J is TRBJ2-7; TRBD2 agrees at 11 bases. Losses at the gene ends were 0 bases for V and 0 bases for J; bases not matched to a gene: 4. The CDR3 has 17 residues. The CDR3 nucleotides read TGTGCCAGCAGTTTAGCGCTAGCGGGAGGTTACTCCTACGAGCAGTACTTC. This gives the protein CASSLALAGGYSYEQYF.

This clonotype was seen only a few times. The gene calls are TRBV25-1 and TRBJ2-5; D is possibly TRBD1 (5 bases). This CDR3 is 13 amino acids long. The V gene lost 5 bases and the J gene lost 4 bases, with 11 bases spanning the gap. The germline V gene encodes CDR1 MGHDK and CDR2 SYGVNS. For the CDR3, the DNA is TGTGCCAGCAGTAAGGCAGGGCGAGAGACCCAGTACTTC. It yields the protein CASSKAGRETQYF.

Worth noting for this clonotype: A junction boundary mismatches the germline segment, possibly from a read error. The chain is built from TRBV2 and TRBJ2-2; D gene unclear. Germline-derived CDR1 and CDR2 are SNHLY and FYNNEI. This CDR3 has 10 amino acids. The DNA of the CDR3 is TGTGCCAGCAGTGAAGCGCGTAGTACCTTT. Translated, it gives CASSEARSTF. Based on the CDR3 plus reference TRBV2 and TRBJ2-2, the full variable domain is EPEVTQTPSHQVTQMGQEVILRCVPISNHLYFYWYRQILGQKVEFLVSFYNNEISEKSEIFDDQFSVERPDGSNFTLKIRSTKLEDSAMYFCASSEARSTFGEGSRLTVL.

This chain uses TRBV28 with TRBJ1-6; 10 bases are shared with TRBD1. CDR3 length equals 15 residues. The ends lost 10 bases at V and 6 bases at J; junction bases unmatched: 9. CDR1 and CDR2 (germline): MDHEN, SYDVKM. The CDR3 loop reads CAIFSRQGANSPLHF. The CDR3, as DNA: TGTGCCATCTTCTCCAGACAGGGGGCTAATTCACCCCTCCACTTT. Looking up the rest from reference TRBV28 and TRBJ1-6 gives the full variable domain: DVKVTQSSRYLVKRTGEKVFLECVQDMDHENMFWYRQDPGLGLRLIYFSYDVKMKEKGDIPEGYSVSREKKERFSLILESASTNQTSMYLCAIFSRQGANSPLHFGNGTRLTVT.

Many counts were recorded for this clonotype. The chain has TRBV9 and TRBJ2-7; the match to TRBD1 covers 7 bases. V trimming: 3 bases; J trimming: 6 bases; junction bases outside the gene matches: 6. CDR1 is SGDLS and CDR2 is YYNGEE in the germline V gene. The CDR3 is 13 amino acids. The DNA for the CDR3 is TGTGCCAGCAGCGCCCAGGGACAGCTCGAGCAGTACTTC. Protein sequence: CASSAQGQLEQYF.

The chain uses TRBV10-2 and TRBJ2-7; TRBD2 is a possible D gene (6 bases). CDR1 is WSHSY and CDR2 is SAAADI in the germline V gene. V was clipped by 4 bases and J by 3 bases, with 16 bases between them. CDR3 size: 15 residues. The CDR3 sequence: CASSAFLPGVYEQYF. The DNA for the CDR3 is TGCGCCAGCAGTGCTTTTCTTCCGGGAGTCTACGAGCAGTACTTC.

The CDR3 DNA follows: TGCGCCAGCAGCTTGGTGGGGACAGGGGCCTCGCCATCCCCTATACAAGAGACCCAGTACTTC. Translation: CASSLVGTGASPSPIQETQYF. The V gene is TRBV5-1, the J gene TRBJ2-5, with TRBD1 matching over 10 bases. The CDR3 sequence is 21 residues long. Germline V gives CDR1 SGHRS, CDR2 YFSETQ. Unmatched junction bases numbered 19, after V lost 0 bases and J lost 2 bases.

This clonotype has a count of ten or more. The rearrangement uses TRBV12-3 or TRBV12-4 and TRBJ1-1; D might be TRBD1 (6 bases). This CDR3 is 13 amino acids long. Between the trimmed V and J ends, which lost 6 bases and 5 bases, there was a span of 13 bases. CDR3 sequence: CASRQGGSTEAFF. The CDR3 DNA is TGTGCCAGCAGACAAGGGGGTTCGACTGAAGCTTTCTTT.

This CDR3 is CASSQTGTGPRGGYTF. CDR3 sequence (DNA): TGTGCCAGCAGCCAAACCGGGACAGGGCCGCGCGGTGGCTACACCTTC. The rearrangement links TRBV3-2 to TRBJ1-2; TRBD1, the table's D call, was not compared with the DNA. TRBV3-2 is labeled a pseudogene. The CDR3 has 16 residues.

The sample holds many counts of this clonotype. The rearrangement links TRBV7-6 to TRBJ2-7, with TRBD1 matching over 8 bases. The germline V gene has CDR1 SGHVS and CDR2 FNYEAQ. CDR3 length: 13 amino acids. V gave up 3 bases and J gave up 7 bases; unmatched junction bases: 5. The CDR3: CASSFRQGREQYF. The DNA of the CDR3 is TGTGCCAGCAGCTTTCGACAGGGGAGGGAGCAGTACTTC.

The chain links TRBV24-1 to TRBJ2-7, with D tentatively TRBD2 (5 bases). The better agreement between TRBJ2-1 and the DNA end casts doubt on the J call. The CDR3 is 11 amino acids. Germline values: CDR1 KGHDR, CDR2 SFDVKD. The CDR3 sequence is CATTGVDEQFF. CDR3 DNA: TGTGCCACCACCGGGGTCGATGAGCAGTTCTTC.

This chain links TRBV6-5 with TRBJ2-7; TRBD1 agrees at 9 bases. This CDR3 comprises 16 residues. After removal of 1 base from V and 6 bases from J, the junction contained 10 bases not matched to a gene. Germline CDR1 MNHEY, CDR2 SVGAGI. The CDR3 region is CASSYFRTGATVEQYF. The CDR3 DNA is TGTGCCAGCAGTTACTTCCGGACAGGGGCAACCGTCGAGCAGTACTTC.

The table lists this clonotype with a few counts. V gene TRBV5-1 combines with J gene TRBJ2-6; no definite D call. V was cut by 3 bases and J by 2 bases, with 6 bases left in between. This CDR3 has 14 residues. CDR1 is SGHRS, CDR2 YFSETQ, per germline. CDR3 in DNA: TGCGCCAGCAGCTCCCACCCTGGGGCCAACGTCCTGACTTTC. Amino acid sequence: CASSSHPGANVLTF.

This clonotype was recorded many times. This chain uses TRBV7-8 with TRBJ1-4, with 10 bases fitting TRBD1. V trimming: 5 bases; J trimming: 2 bases; junction bases outside the gene matches: 8. Germline CDR1 and CDR2: SGHVS and FQNEAQ. The CDR3 spans 17 residues. The DNA of the CDR3 is TGTGCCAGCAGCGGGACAGGGGAGGACCTCACTAATGAAAAACTGTTTTTT. Translation gives CASSGTGEDLTNEKLFF.